Shown below are 8 T cell receptor beta chains from a single sample sequenced in a study of shared clonotypes between healthy human individuals. Method: immunoSEQ multiplex PCR; TCRdb's copy keeps in-frame clones and lacks some. This sample yields roughly 2.5 million clones, of which around 90% are seen a single time; more than 0.12% belongs to the top ten. The specimen sequenced was naive CD4+ T cells sorted from blood. Subset of the sample: CD45RA+ positively selected. The source is a man between 18 and 29 years old in good health.

The CDR3 spells CASSYSTGVGYGYTF. The CDR3 coding sequence is TGTGCCAGCAGTTACTCGACAGGGGTGGGCTATGGCTACACCTTC. The chain has TRBV6-6 and TRBJ1-2; 8 bases map to TRBD1. CDR3 length equals 15 residues. CDR1 is MNHNY, CDR2 SVGAGI, per germline (reference sequence). J was trimmed by 4 bases and V by 0 bases; bases with no gene match: 4.

The rearrangement uses TRBV2 and TRBJ2-7; D is perhaps TRBD1 (5 bases). From germline, CDR1 is SNHLY and CDR2 FYNNEI. This CDR3 has 13 amino acids. Trimming removed 6 bases at V and 3 bases at J, with 12 bases between. The CDR3 spells CASRGQGNYEQYF. The CDR3 DNA follows: TGTGCCAGCAGGGGTCAGGGTAACTACGAGCAGTACTTC.

The rearrangement uses TRBV18 and TRBJ2-1, with TRBD1 matching 9 bases. The CDR3 is 15 amino acids. Germline CDR1 KGHSH, CDR2 LQKENI. Germline trimming cut 0 bases from V and 9 bases from J; bases unmatched to any gene: 6. CDR3 in DNA: TGTGCCAGCTCACCACCGGGACAGGGTGTCAGTGAGCAGTTCTTC. This translates into CASSPPGQGVSEQFF. Looking up the rest from reference TRBV18 and TRBJ2-1 gives the full variable domain: NAGVMQNPRHLVRRRGQEARLRCSPMKGHSHVYWYRQLPEEGLKFMVYLQKENIIDESGMPKERFSAEFPKEGPSILRIQQVVRGDSAAYFCASSPPGQGVSEQFFGPGTRLTVL.

J is TRBJ2-5 and V is TRBV7-9; 11 bases are a match to TRBD2. This CDR3 is 16 amino acids long. CDR1 is SEHNR and CDR2 is FQNEAQ in the germline V gene (reference sequence). J lost 1 base, V lost 6 bases, and 7 bases had no gene match. The DNA of the CDR3 is TGTGCCAGCAGTGTAGGGACTAGCGGACCCCAAGAGACCCAGTACTTC. Residues: CASSVGTSGPQETQYF.

This clone was observed a single time. The rearrangement links TRBV12-2 to TRBJ2-3; TRBD1 was called by the table and not checked on the DNA. TRBV12-2 is annotated as a pseudogene. The length of the CDR3 is 16 residues. CDR3 in amino acids: CASRLGDRDRTDTQYF. CDR3 bases: TGTGCAAGTCGCTTAGGGGACAGGGACCGCACAGATACGCAGTATTTT.

The chain joins TRBV10-1 to TRBJ1-2, with 7 nucleotides matching TRBD1. J lost 4 bases, V lost 6 bases, and 11 bases had no gene match. This CDR3 has 15 amino acids. Germline V gives CDR1 WNHNN, CDR2 SYGVQD (reference sequence). Written as DNA, the CDR3 is TGCGCCAGCAGGAGCTACAGGGGTTTAGCCTATGGCTACACCTTC. Its protein product is CASRSYRGLAYGYTF.

Remarks on this clone: Other DNA variants within this sample encode the same CDR3. The gene calls are TRBV14 and TRBJ2-7; 9 bases agree with TRBD1. V dropped 1 base and J dropped 6; count of bases not matched to a gene: 7. CDR3 size: 15 residues. The germline CDR1 and CDR2 sequences are SGHDN and FVKESK. CDR3 DNA: TGTGCCAGCAGCCAAGGAGGGACAGGGAGAGGCGAGCAGTACTTC. Its protein is CASSQGGTGRGEQYF.

The chain employs TRBV7-2 and TRBJ2-5; tentatively, D is TRBD2 (6 bases). Germline assignment: CDR1 SGHTA and CDR2 FQGNSA. This CDR3 is built from 15 residues. Trimming removed 2 bases at V and 3 bases at J, with 13 bases between. DNA for the CDR3: TGTGCCAGCAGCTTATTGAGCGGGCCTAAAGAGACCCAGTACTTC. As protein: CASSLLSGPKETQYF.